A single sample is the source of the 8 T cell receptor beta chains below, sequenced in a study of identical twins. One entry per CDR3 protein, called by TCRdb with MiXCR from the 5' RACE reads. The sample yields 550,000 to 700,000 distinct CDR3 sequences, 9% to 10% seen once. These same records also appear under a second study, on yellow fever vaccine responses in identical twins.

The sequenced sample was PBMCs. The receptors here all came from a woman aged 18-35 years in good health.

The CDR3 loop is CASSGTGTGELEQYF. CDR3 coding DNA: TGTGCCAGCAGTGGAACCGGGACAGGGGAACTGGAGCAGTACTTC. This chain joins TRBV6-1 and TRBJ2-7; TRBD1 matches 10 bases. Germline V gene data show CDR1 as MNHNS and CDR2 as SASEGT. The CDR3 loop spans 15 amino acids. The J segment lost 7 bases and the V segment lost 4 bases, leaving 10 bases of the junction unmatched.

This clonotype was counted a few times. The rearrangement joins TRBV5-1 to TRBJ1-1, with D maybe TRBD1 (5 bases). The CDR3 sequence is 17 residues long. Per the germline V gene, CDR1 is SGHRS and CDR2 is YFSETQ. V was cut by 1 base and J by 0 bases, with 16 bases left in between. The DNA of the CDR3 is TGCGCCAGCAGCTTGCCCTCCAGGACAAGATTGAACACTGAAGCTTTCTTT. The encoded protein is CASSLPSRTRLNTEAFF.

Here the CDR3 DNA reads TGTGCCAGCAGTGCCCGAATCCTCAGGGAGAGAGAGACCCAGTACTTC. This sequence encodes CASSARILRERETQYF. The rearrangement joins TRBV6-1 to TRBJ2-5; D tentatively fits TRBD1 or TRBD2 (5 bases each). Germline V gene sequence: CDR1 MNHNS, CDR2 SASEGT. Trimming shortened V by 4 bases and J by 4 bases, and 19 bases separated the two germline ends. This CDR3 has 16 amino acids.

CDR3 in DNA: TGCAGCGCCGCCAGTGGCGAAACCTACGAGCAGTACTTC. Encoded protein: CSAASGETYEQYF. This chain joins TRBV29-1 and TRBJ2-7; D gene uncertain. V was trimmed by 7 bases and J by 2 bases, leaving 15 bases between them. Germline loops: CDR1 SQVTM, CDR2 ANQGSEA. The CDR3 runs 13 residues.

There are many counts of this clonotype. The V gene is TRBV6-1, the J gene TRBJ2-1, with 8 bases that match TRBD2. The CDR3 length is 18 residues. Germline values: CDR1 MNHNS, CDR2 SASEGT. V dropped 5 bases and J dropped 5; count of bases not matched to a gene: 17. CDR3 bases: TGTGCCAGCAGTAGCCTAGCCGTGCTAGCGGGTCAAGACAATGAGCAGTTCTTC. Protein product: CASSSLAVLAGQDNEQFF.

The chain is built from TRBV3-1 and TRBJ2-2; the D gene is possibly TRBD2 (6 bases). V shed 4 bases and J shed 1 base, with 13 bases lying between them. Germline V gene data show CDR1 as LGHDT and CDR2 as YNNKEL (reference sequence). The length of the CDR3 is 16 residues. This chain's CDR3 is CASSRLAAGNTGELFF. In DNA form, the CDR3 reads TGTGCCAGCAGCCGACTCGCAGCGGGGAACACCGGGGAGCTGTTTTTT.

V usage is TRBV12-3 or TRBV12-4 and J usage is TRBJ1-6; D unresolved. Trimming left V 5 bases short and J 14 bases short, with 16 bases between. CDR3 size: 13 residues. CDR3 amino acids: CASSPSQRQTLHF. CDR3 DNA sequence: TGTGCCAGCAGTCCTTCCCAGCGACAAACCCTCCACTTT.

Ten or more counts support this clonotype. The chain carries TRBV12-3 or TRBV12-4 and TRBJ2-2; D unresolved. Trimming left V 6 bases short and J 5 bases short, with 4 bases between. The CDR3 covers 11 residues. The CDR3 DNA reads TGTGCCAGCAGCTTTACCGGGGAGCTGTTTTTT. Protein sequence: CASSFTGELFF.